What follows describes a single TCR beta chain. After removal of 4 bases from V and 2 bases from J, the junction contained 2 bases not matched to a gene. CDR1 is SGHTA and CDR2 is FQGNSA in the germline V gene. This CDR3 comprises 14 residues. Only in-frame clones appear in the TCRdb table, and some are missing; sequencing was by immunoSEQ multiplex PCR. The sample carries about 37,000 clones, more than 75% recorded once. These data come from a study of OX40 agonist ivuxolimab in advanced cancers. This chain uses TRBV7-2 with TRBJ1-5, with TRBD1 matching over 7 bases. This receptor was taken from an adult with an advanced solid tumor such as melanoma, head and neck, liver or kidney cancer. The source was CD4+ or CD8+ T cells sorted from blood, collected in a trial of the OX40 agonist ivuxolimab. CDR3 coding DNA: TGTGCCAGCAGCTATGGACAGGGCAATCAGCCCCAGCATTTT. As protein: CASSYGQGNQPQHF.